Presented here are 21 T cell receptor beta chains from one specimen sequenced in a study of graft-versus-host responses after intestinal transplantation. The protocol was immunoSEQ multiplex PCR, while the TCRdb copy is restricted to in-frame clones and leaves out a portion. The table has 49,000 or so clones, about 93% seen once. Material: PBMCs, obtained around 820 days after a first intestinal transplant, on the day of a second. Source of these receptors: a human patient who received an intestinal transplant, so some T cells may come from the graft donor.

The chain recombines TRBV7-2 with TRBJ2-7; D not certain. Germline V gene data show CDR1 as SGHTA and CDR2 as FQGNSA. The CDR3 is made up of 15 amino acids. V dropped 2 bases and J dropped 2 bases, with 13 bases sitting between them. The CDR3 DNA is TGTGCCAGCAGCTTATTTATGTTAGATACCTACGAGCAGTACTTC. This gives the protein CASSLFMLDTYEQYF. Together with reference TRBV7-2 and TRBJ2-7, the CDR3 gives the full variable domain: GAGVSQSPSNKVTEKGKDVELRCDPISGHTALYWYRQSLGQGLEFLIYFQGNSAPDKSGLPSDRFSAERTGGSVSTLTIQRTQQEDSAVYLCASSLFMLDTYEQYFGPGTRLTVT.

The chain couples TRBV30 to TRBJ1-6; 8 bases fit TRBD1. J was trimmed by 7 bases and V by 0 bases; bases with no gene match: 5. Germline values: CDR1 GTSNPN, CDR2 SVGIG (reference sequence). The CDR3 covers 15 residues. This CDR3 reads CAWSVIRQGNSPLHF. CDR3 DNA sequence: TGTGCCTGGAGTGTAATAAGACAGGGGAATTCACCCCTCCACTTT.

Written as DNA, the CDR3 is TGCAGTGCTAGGCAGCCCTCGGGGCAGTACTTC. Translating it yields CSARQPSGQYF. The chain joins TRBV20-1 to TRBJ2-7, with unresolved D. The germline V gene has CDR1 DFQATT and CDR2 SNEGSKA (reference sequence). Trimming pared 3 bases from V and 9 bases from J, leaving 12 bases between. The CDR3 totals 11 residues.

V and J are TRBV6-1 and TRBJ1-2, with D perhaps matching TRBD1 (5 bases). The germline V gene encodes CDR1 MNHNS and CDR2 SASEGT. Trimming took off 6 bases at V and 2 bases at J, with 10 bases between the two ends. The CDR3 extends over 13 amino acids. The CDR3 protein is CASRQANNYGYTF. The CDR3, as DNA: TGTGCCAGCAGACAGGCGAACAACTATGGCTACACCTTC.

This chain connects TRBV6-5 to TRBJ1-2; D is ambiguous. CDR1 is MNHEY, CDR2 SVGAGI, per germline. Trimming took 5 bases from V and 1 from J, leaving 14 bases between them. The CDR3 runs 15 residues. CDR3 coding DNA: TGTGCCAGCAGTCGGACCTCGACGGGTAACTATGGCTACACCTTC. Its translation is CASSRTSTGNYGYTF.

The CDR3 is CASSIVPGFGTDTQYF. The CDR3 nucleotides read TGTGCCAGTAGTATAGTTCCGGGGTTCGGCACAGATACGCAGTATTTT. The V call is TRBV19, the J call TRBJ2-3, with D possibly matching TRBD2 (5 bases). The CDR3 spans 16 residues. Germline values: CDR1 LNHDA, CDR2 SQIVND (reference sequence). V lost 1 base, J lost 1 base, and 12 bases lay in between.

The rearrangement links TRBV10-3 to TRBJ1-6; D not certain. V lost 3 bases, J lost 10 bases, and 10 bases lay in between. Germline-derived CDR1 and CDR2 are ENHRY and SYGVKD. This CDR3 is built from 13 residues. CDR3 sequence (DNA): TGTGCCATCAGTGATCCTACCCGCTCACCCCTCCACTTT. It yields the protein CAISDPTRSPLHF.

The genes are TRBV7-3 and TRBJ2-1; 8 nucleotides line up with TRBD2. This CDR3 spans 16 amino acids. Germline CDR1 SGHTA, CDR2 FQGTGA. V trimming: 4 bases; J trimming: 5 bases; junction bases outside the gene matches: 10. The CDR3 DNA sequence: TGTGCCAGCAGCTCCTCCGGGACTAGAGGGGACAATGAGCAGTTCTTC. This gives the protein CASSSSGTRGDNEQFF.

The chain carries TRBV19 and TRBJ2-1, with 7 bases identical to TRBD2. The germline V gene encodes CDR1 LNHDA and CDR2 SQIVND (reference sequence). V shed 6 bases and J 0 bases; nucleotides not matched to a gene: 8. The CDR3 is made up of 16 amino acids. The CDR3 DNA reads as TGTGCCAGTAGGGGGGAAGCGGGGAGCTCCTACAATGAGCAGTTCTTC. The encoded protein is CASRGEAGSSYNEQFF. Drawing the rest from reference TRBV19 and TRBJ2-1, the complete variable domain is DGGITQSPKYLFRKEGQNVTLSCEQNLNHDAMYWYRQDPGQGLRLIYYSQIVNDFQKGDIAEGYSVSREKKESFPLTVTSAQKNPTAFYLCASRGEAGSSYNEQFFGPGTRLTVL.

The V and J genes are TRBV5-1 and TRBJ2-1; 8 positions agree with TRBD1. The CDR3 contains 16 residues. The J segment lost 9 bases and the V segment lost 7 bases, leaving 18 bases of the junction unmatched. Germline V gene lookup returns CDR1 SGHRS and CDR2 YFSETQ. For the CDR3, the DNA is TGCGCCAGCCTCAAAGGGGACAGGTCCGAAACAAGTGAGCAGTTCTTC. Translated: CASLKGDRSETSEQFF.

In this sample, this clone turned up once. The chain links TRBV11-2 to TRBJ1-2; TRBD1 aligns across 7 bases. Germline lookup yields CDR1 SGHAT and CDR2 FQNNGV. V lost 3 bases, J lost 8 bases, and 3 bases stayed unmatched. This CDR3 spans 12 amino acids. CDR3 coding DNA: TGTGCCAGCAGCTTTACAGGGGAAGGCTACACCTTC. Protein sequence: CASSFTGEGYTF.

The V and J genes are TRBV28 and TRBJ1-1; D may be TRBD1 (5 bases). Between the trimmed V and J ends, which lost 6 bases and 2 bases, there was a span of 16 bases. The CDR3 is 15 amino acids. In germline, CDR1 is MDHEN, CDR2 SYDVKM. In nucleotides, the CDR3 is TGTGCCAGCAGGCAGGTGCGGGGGATTAACACTGAAGCTTTCTTT. Translating it yields CASRQVRGINTEAFF.

V and J are TRBV6-5 and TRBJ1-6; D unresolved. V dropped 5 bases and J dropped 17 bases, with 19 bases sitting between them. There are 13 residues in the CDR3. In germline, CDR1 is MNHEY, CDR2 SVGAGI. The CDR3 loop reads CASSLQASSRVHF. The CDR3 nucleotides read TGTGCCAGCAGTCTTCAAGCCAGTTCTCGGGTCCACTTT.

Comment on this clone: Sequence at one end of the junction differs from germline and may be a read error. Other DNA sequences in this specimen translate into the identical CDR3. This sequence joins TRBV6-4 and TRBJ2-3; a possible D gene is TRBD2 (6 bases). CDR1 MRHNA and CDR2 SNTAGT come from the germline V gene. This CDR3 region has 15 residues. Here the CDR3 reads CASSDSAGSTDTQYF. CDR3 nucleotide sequence: TGCGCCAGCAGTGACTCTGCGGGGAGCACAGATACGCAGTATTTT.

The count of this clone is one. The gene calls are TRBV9 and TRBJ1-5; tentatively, D is TRBD1 (5 bases). The CDR3 runs to 15 residues. Trimming stripped 0 bases from V and 4 bases from J, with 11 bases between. Germline CDR1 and CDR2: SGDLS and YYNGEE. The CDR3 coding sequence is TGTGCCAGCAGCGTAGCCGGGGGAGAGAATCAGCCCCAGCATTTT. It specifies CASSVAGGENQPQHF.

This chain uses TRBV27 with TRBJ2-5; TRBD2 might be the D (5 bases). Germline V CDR1 and CDR2: MNHEY, SMNVEV (reference sequence). V was shortened by 2 bases and J by 4 bases, with 8 bases between the two germline ends. The CDR3 extends over 13 amino acids. The CDR3 nucleotides read TGTGCCAGCAGTTTAGTCGGGGTAGAGACCCAGTACTTC. Encoded protein: CASSLVGVETQYF.

J is TRBJ2-3 and V is TRBV5-1; tentatively, D is TRBD2 (5 bases). V was cut by 2 bases and J by 2 bases, with 9 bases left in between. This CDR3 is built from 14 residues. Per the germline V gene, CDR1 is SGHRS and CDR2 is YFSETQ. The CDR3 sequence is CASSLKGDTDTQYF. Written as DNA, the CDR3 is TGCGCCAGCAGCTTAAAGGGAGACACAGATACGCAGTATTTT.

The J gene is TRBJ2-1, the V gene TRBV15, with 8 bases identical to TRBD2. CDR1 is LNHNV and CDR2 is YYDKDF in the germline V gene (reference sequence). The J segment lost 7 bases and the V segment lost 0 bases, leaving 11 bases of the junction unmatched. The CDR3 runs 17 residues. Here the CDR3 reads CATSREGGGRSRNEQFF. Written as DNA, the CDR3 is TGTGCCACCAGCAGAGAGGGTGGCGGGAGGTCAAGGAATGAGCAGTTCTTC.

The chain carries TRBV21-1 and TRBJ2-3. TRBV21-1 is marked as a pseudogene. The CDR3 is made up of 15 amino acids. CDR3 nucleotide sequence: TGTGCCAGCAGCCTTCGGACGGCCGGTGAAGATACGCAGTATTTT. Translating it yields CASSLRTAGEDTQYF.

V and J are TRBV5-1 and TRBJ1-3; D is ambiguous. CDR1 SGHRS and CDR2 YFSETQ come from the germline V gene. This CDR3 is built from 16 residues. The germline V and J ends were trimmed by 2 bases and 0 bases, with 12 bases remaining between them. CDR3 DNA sequence: TGCGCCAGCAGCTTAGGTGACGGGGTCTCTGGAAACACCATATATTTT. This codes for CASSLGDGVSGNTIYF.

The V call is TRBV28, the J call TRBJ2-5; no clear D gene. TRBJ2-7 explains the end of the DNA better; the J call may be wrong. This CDR3 contains 13 residues. Germline V gives CDR1 MDHEN, CDR2 SYDVKM. The CDR3 region has the DNA TGTGCCAGCAGTTCCCCGACCCCCTACGAGCAGTACTTC. This gives the protein CASSSPTPYEQYF.